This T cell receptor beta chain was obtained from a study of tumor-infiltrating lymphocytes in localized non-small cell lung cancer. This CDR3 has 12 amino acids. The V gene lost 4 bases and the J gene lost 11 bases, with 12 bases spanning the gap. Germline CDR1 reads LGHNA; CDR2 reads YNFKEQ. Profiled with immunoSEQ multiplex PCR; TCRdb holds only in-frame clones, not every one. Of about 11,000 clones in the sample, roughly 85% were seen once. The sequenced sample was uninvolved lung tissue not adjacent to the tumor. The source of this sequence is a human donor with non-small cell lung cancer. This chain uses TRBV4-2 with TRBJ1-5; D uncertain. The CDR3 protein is CASSPGGGAQHF. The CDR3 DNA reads TGTGCCAGCAGCCCAGGTGGAGGAGCCCAGCATTTT.